The entry below describes one T cell receptor (beta chain). Using immunoSEQ multiplex PCR, the repertoire was profiled, and TCRdb retains in-frame clones only, with some absent. The sample holds tens of thousands of clones, about 70% seen once. The sample belongs to a study of blood T cell repertoires in COVID-19. Sequencing used peripheral blood. The sequence derives from a woman of 80 years or more with active or convalescent COVID-19.

CDR3 sequence: CAIDRGTTNEKLFF. The CDR3 DNA is TGCGCCATCGACAGGGGCACAACTAATGAAAAACTGTTTTTT. The V call is TRBV10-1, the J call TRBJ1-4, with 8 nucleotides matching TRBD1. The CDR3 runs 14 residues. Germline V lookup: CDR1 WNHNN, CDR2 SYGVQD (reference sequence). V trimming: 10 bases; J trimming: 0 bases; junction bases outside the gene matches: 4.